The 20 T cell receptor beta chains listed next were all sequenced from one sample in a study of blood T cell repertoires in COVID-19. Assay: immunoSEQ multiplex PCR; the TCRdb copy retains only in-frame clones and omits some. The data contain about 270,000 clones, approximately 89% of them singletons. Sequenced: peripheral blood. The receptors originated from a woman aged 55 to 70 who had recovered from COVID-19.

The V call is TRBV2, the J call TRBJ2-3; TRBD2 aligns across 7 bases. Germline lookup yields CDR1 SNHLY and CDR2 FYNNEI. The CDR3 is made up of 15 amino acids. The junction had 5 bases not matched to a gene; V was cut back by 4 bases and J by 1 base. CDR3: CASSGSSGRTDTQYF. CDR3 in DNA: TGTGCCAGCAGTGGTTCTAGCGGACGCACAGATACGCAGTATTTT.

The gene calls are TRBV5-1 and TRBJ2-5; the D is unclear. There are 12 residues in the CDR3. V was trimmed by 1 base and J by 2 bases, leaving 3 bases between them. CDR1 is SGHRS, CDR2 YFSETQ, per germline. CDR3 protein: CASSLRQETQYF. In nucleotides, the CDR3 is TGCGCCAGCAGCTTGCGGCAAGAGACCCAGTACTTC.

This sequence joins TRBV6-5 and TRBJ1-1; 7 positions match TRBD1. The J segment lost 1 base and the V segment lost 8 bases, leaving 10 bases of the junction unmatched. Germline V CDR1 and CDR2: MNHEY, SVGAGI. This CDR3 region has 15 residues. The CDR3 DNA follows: TGTGCCAGCGCTGACCCGGGACAGCGGAACACTGAAGCTTTCTTT. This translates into CASADPGQRNTEAFF.

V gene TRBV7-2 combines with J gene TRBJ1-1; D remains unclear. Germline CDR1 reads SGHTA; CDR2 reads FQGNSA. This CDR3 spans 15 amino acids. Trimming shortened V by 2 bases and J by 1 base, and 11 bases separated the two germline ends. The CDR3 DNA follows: TGTGCCAGCAGCTTAAACTTCAATCCGAACACTGAAGCTTTCTTT. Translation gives CASSLNFNPNTEAFF.

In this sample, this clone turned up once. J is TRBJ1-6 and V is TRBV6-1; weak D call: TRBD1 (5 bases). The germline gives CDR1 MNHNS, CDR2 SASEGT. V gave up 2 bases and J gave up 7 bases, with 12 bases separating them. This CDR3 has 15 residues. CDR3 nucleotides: TGTGCCAGCAGTGAACGGGGGACCCCCAATTCACCCCTCCACTTT. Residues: CASSERGTPNSPLHF.

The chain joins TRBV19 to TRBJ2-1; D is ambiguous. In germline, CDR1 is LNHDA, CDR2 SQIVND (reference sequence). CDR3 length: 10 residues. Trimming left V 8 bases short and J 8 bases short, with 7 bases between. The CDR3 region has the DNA TGTGCCAGTGGCCTCTATGAGCAGTTCTTC. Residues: CASGLYEQFF. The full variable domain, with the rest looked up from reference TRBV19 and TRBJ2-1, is DGGITQSPKYLFRKEGQNVTLSCEQNLNHDAMYWYRQDPGQGLRLIYYSQIVNDFQKGDIAEGYSVSREKKESFPLTVTSAQKNPTAFYLCASGLYEQFFGPGTRLTVL.

The CDR3 DNA reads TGCGCCAGCAGCCAAGTACTTTCCGGGGCGGGGGATACGCAGTATTTT. It specifies CASSQVLSGAGDTQYF. The rearrangement uses TRBV4-3 and TRBJ2-3; possible D gene TRBD2, 6 bases. Germline V gives CDR1 LGHNA, CDR2 YSLEER. The V end lost 1 base, the J end lost 6 bases, and 17 bases lay between the germline ends. This CDR3 contains 16 residues.

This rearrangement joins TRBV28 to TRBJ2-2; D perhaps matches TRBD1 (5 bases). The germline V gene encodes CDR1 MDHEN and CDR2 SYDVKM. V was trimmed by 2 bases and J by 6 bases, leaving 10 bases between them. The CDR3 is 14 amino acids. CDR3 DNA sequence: TGTGCCAGCAGTTTAACGGCCAGGGCCGGGGAGCTGTTTTTT. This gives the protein CASSLTARAGELFF.

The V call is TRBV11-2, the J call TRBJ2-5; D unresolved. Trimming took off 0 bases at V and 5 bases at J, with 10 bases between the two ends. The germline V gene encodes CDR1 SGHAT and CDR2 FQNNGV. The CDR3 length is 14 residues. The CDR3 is CASSLDRSFETQYF. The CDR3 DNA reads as TGTGCCAGCAGCTTAGATCGGAGTTTCGAGACCCAGTACTTC.

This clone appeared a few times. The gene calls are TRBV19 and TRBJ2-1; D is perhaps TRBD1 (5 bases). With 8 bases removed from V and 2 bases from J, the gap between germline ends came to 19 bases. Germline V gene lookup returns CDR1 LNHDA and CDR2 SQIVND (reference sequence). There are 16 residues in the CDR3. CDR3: CASSSWGRVTYNEQFF. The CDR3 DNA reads TGTGCCAGTTCATCCTGGGGCAGGGTGACCTACAATGAGCAGTTCTTC.

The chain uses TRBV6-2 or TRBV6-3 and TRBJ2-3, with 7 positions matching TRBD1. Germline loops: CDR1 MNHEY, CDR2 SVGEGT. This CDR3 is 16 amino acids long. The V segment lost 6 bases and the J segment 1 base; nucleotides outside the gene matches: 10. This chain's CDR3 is CASSIQGPIGTDTQYF. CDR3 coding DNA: TGTGCCAGCAGCATACAGGGGCCCATTGGCACAGATACGCAGTATTTT.

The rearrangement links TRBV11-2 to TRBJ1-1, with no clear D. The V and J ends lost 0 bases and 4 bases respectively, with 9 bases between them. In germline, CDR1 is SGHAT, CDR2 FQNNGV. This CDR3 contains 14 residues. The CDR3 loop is CASSLERWSTEAFF. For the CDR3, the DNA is TGTGCCAGCAGCTTAGAGAGGTGGAGCACTGAAGCTTTCTTT.

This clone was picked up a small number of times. Here the CDR3 DNA reads TGTGCCAGCAGCCCAACCGGGACAGCAGCTATCTCTGGAAACACCATATATTTT. Translation gives CASSPTGTAAISGNTIYF. The genes are TRBV7-9 and TRBJ1-3; 7 bases match TRBD1. CDR3 length: 18 residues. Germline trimming cut 5 bases from V and 0 bases from J; bases unmatched to any gene: 13. CDR1 and CDR2 (germline): SEHNR, FQNEAQ (reference sequence).

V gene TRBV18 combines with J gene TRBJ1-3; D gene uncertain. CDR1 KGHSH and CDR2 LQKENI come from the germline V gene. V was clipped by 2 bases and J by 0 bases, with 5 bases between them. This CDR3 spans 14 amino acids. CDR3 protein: CASSPGRSGNTIYF. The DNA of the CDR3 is TGTGCCAGCTCACCAGGGCGCTCTGGAAACACCATATATTTT.

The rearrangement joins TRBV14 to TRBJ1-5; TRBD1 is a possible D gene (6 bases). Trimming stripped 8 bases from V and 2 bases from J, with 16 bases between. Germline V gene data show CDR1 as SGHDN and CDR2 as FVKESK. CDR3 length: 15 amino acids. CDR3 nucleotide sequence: TGTGCCAGCCCTTCGAGGGGGAATTGCAATCAGCCCCAGCATTTT. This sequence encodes CASPSRGNCNQPQHF.

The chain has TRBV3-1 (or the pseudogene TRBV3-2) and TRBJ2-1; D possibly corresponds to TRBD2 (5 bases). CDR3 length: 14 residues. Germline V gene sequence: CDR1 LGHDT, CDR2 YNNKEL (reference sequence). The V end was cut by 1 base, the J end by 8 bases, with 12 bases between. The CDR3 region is CASSQGRPGYEQFF. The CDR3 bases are TGTGCCAGCAGCCAAGGGCGCCCGGGGTATGAGCAGTTCTTC.

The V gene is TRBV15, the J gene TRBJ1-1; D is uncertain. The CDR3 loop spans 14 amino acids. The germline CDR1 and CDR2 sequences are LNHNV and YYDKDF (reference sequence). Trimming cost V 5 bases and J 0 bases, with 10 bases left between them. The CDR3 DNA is TGTGCCACCAGCGGCCTGTTACTGAACACTGAAGCTTTCTTT. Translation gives CATSGLLLNTEAFF.

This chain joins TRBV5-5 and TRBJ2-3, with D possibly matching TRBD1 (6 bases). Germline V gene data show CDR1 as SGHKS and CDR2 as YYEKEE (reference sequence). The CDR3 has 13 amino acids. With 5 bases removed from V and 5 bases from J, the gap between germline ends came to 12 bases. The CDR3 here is CASSFTGIDTQYF. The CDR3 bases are TGTGCCAGCAGTTTCACAGGGATAGATACGCAGTATTTT.

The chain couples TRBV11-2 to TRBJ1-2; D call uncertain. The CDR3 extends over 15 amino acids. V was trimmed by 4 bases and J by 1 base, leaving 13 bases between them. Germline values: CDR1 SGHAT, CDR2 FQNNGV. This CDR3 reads CASSSLTRVNYGYTF. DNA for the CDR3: TGTGCCAGCAGCTCTCTTACCCGGGTTAACTATGGCTACACCTTC.

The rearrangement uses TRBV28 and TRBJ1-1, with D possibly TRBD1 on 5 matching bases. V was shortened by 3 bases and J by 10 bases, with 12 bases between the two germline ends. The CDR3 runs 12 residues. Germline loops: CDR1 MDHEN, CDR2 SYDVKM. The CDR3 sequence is CASSLAGRGAFF. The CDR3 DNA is TGTGCCAGCAGTTTGGCAGGGAGGGGAGCTTTCTTT.